This is a list of T cell receptor beta chains from one sample in a study of shared clonotypes between healthy human individuals. Here immunoSEQ multiplex PCR was the method, and the copy in TCRdb shows in-frame clones only, minus some. The data contain about 2 million clones, roughly 94% of them singletons. The sequenced sample consisted of naive CD8+ T cells sorted from blood. These receptors were taken from a man aged 18 to 35 in good health. Both conserved end residues are part of each CDR3. The D gene is left open where the match is weak. Part of the rows lack a size; the others show once, few, many or a class for expanded clones.

cdr3_nt cdr3_aa clone_size v_call d_call j_call
TGTGCCAGCAGCTCCACCAGGTCTGAAGCTTTCTTT CASSSTRSEAFF - TRBV5-6 - TRBJ1-1
TGTGCCAGCAGCTTGGGACTGTTAAGCACAGATACGCAGTATTTT CASSLGLLSTDTQYF - TRBV7-3 - TRBJ2-3
TGTGCCAGCAGCGTAGCCAGGACAGGGCCCTGGGAGGATGAGCAGTTCTTC CASSVARTGPWEDEQFF - TRBV9 TRBD1 TRBJ2-1
TGTGCCAGCAGCGCGTTTAAGGGGGGAGAACCCCAGCATTTT CASSAFKGGEPQHF - TRBV9 - TRBJ1-5
TGTGCCAGCAGTTTTGGGACAGGCTACGAGCAGTACTTC CASSFGTGYEQYF - TRBV7-9 TRBD1 TRBJ2-7
TGTGCCAGCAGCTTATCGGCGGGACCAGAGACCCAGTACTTC CASSLSAGPETQYF - TRBV7-6 - TRBJ2-5
TGTGCCTGGAGTGTACCCTCCCACAGCGCGGTTAACACTGAAGCTTTCTTT CAWSVPSHSAVNTEAFF once TRBV30 - TRBJ1-1
TGTGCCAGCAGCTACGGGGGGTTTAGCACAGATACGCAGTATTTT CASSYGGFSTDTQYF - TRBV5-6 TRBD2 TRBJ2-3
TGTGCCATCAGTGAGTCGGGAACTAGCGGGTACAATGAGCAGTTCTTC CAISESGTSGYNEQFF - TRBV10-3 TRBD2 TRBJ2-1
TGTGCCAGCAGCTTAGGACTAGCGGGGGGACCTAGCTCCTACAATGAGCAGTTCTTC CASSLGLAGGPSSYNEQFF - TRBV7-9 TRBD2 TRBJ2-1